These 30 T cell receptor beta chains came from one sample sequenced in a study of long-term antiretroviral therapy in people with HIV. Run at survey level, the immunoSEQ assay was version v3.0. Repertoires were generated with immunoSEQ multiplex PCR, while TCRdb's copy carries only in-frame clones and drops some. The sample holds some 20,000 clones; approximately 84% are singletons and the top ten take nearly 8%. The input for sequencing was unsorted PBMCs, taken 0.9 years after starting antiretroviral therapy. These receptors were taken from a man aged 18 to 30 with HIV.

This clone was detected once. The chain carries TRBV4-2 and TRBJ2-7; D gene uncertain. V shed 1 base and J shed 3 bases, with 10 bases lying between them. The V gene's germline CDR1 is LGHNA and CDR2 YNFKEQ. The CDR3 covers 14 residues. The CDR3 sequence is CASSQGVGVYEQYF. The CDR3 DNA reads TGTGCCAGCAGCCAAGGGGTCGGAGTCTACGAGCAGTACTTC.

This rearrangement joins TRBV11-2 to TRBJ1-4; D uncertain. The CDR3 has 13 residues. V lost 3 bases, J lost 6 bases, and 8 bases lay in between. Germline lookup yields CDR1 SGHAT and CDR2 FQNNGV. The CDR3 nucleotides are TGTGCCAGCAGCTTCGGGGAAGATGAAAAACTGTTTTTT. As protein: CASSFGEDEKLFF.

DNA of the CDR3: TGTGCCAGCAGCTTGGGGGACAGGGCTGAGAAGACCCAGTACTTC. Its protein product is CASSLGDRAEKTQYF. V usage is TRBV5-8 and J usage is TRBJ2-5, with 9 bases lining up with TRBD1. CDR3 size: 15 residues. The J segment lost 6 bases and the V segment lost 0 bases, leaving 6 bases of the junction unmatched. The germline V gene has CDR1 SGHTS and CDR2 YDEGEE.

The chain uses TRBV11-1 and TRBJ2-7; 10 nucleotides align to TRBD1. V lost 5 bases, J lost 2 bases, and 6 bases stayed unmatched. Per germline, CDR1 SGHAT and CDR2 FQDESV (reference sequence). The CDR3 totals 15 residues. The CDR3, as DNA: TGTGCCAGCAGCCACCCGGGACAGGGGACCTACGAGCAGTACTTC. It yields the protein CASSHPGQGTYEQYF.

DNA for the CDR3: TGTGCCAGCAGCGTAATTGGTAGCGGCTCCTACAATGAGCAGTTCTTC. Translation: CASSVIGSGSYNEQFF. The chain uses TRBV9 and TRBJ2-1; the D gene is possibly TRBD2 (6 bases). The CDR3 totals 16 residues. V lost 1 base to trimming and J lost 0 bases, with 11 bases between them. Germline V gene data show CDR1 as SGDLS and CDR2 as YYNGEE.

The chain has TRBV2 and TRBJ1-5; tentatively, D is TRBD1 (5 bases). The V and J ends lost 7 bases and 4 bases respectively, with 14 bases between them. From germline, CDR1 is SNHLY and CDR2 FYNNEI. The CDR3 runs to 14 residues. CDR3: CASTRDGINQPQHF. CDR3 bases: TGTGCCAGCACCCGGGACGGGATAAATCAGCCCCAGCATTTT.

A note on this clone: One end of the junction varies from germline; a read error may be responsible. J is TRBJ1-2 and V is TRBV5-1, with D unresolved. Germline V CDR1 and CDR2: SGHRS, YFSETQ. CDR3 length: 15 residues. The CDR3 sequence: CVSSLAAAIGYGYTF. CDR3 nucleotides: TGCGTCAGCAGCTTGGCGGCCGCGATCGGGTATGGCTACACCTTC.

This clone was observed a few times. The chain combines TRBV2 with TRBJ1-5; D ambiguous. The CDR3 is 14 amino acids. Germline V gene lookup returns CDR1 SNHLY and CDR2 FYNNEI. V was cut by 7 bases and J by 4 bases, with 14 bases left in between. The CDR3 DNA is TGTGCCAGCACCCAAGCGTCGGTGAATCAGCCCCAGCATTTT. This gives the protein CASTQASVNQPQHF.

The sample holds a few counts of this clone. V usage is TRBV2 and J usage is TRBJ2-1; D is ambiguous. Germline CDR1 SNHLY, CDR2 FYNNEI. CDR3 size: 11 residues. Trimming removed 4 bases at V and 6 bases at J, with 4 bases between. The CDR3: CASSAGNEQFF. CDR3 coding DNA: TGTGCCAGCAGTGCAGGCAATGAGCAGTTCTTC.

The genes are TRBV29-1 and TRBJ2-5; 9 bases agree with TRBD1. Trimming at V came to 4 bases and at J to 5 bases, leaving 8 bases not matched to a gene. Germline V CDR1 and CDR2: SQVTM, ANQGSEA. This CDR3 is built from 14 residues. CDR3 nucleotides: TGCAGCGTTGGAGGCGGGACAGGGAGGGAGACCCAGTACTTC. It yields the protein CSVGGGTGRETQYF.

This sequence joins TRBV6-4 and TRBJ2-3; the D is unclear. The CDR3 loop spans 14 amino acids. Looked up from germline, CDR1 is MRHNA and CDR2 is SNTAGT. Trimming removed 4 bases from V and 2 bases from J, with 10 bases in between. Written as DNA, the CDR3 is TGTGCCAGCAGTGGTGACGGTTTCACAGATACGCAGTATTTT. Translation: CASSGDGFTDTQYF.

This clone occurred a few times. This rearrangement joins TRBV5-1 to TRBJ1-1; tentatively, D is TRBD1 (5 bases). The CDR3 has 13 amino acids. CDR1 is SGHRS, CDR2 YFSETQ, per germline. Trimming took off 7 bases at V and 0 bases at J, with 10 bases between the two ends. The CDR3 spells CASQDTMNTEAFF. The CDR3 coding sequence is TGCGCCAGCCAGGACACTATGAACACTGAAGCTTTCTTT.

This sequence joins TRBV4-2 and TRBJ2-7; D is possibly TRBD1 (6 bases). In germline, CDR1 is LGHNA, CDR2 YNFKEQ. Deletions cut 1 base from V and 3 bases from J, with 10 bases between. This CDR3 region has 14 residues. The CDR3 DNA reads TGTGCCAGCAGCCAAGGACAGGCTGACTACGAGCAGTACTTC. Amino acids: CASSQGQADYEQYF.

The CDR3 protein is CASRIRVNEQFF. CDR3 nucleotides: TGTGCCAGCAGGATCCGCGTCAATGAGCAGTTCTTC. The chain employs TRBV13 and TRBJ2-1; D ambiguous. With 6 bases removed from V and 6 bases from J, the gap between germline ends came to 9 bases. CDR1 is PRHDT and CDR2 is FYEKMQ in the germline V gene (reference sequence). The CDR3 extends over 12 amino acids.

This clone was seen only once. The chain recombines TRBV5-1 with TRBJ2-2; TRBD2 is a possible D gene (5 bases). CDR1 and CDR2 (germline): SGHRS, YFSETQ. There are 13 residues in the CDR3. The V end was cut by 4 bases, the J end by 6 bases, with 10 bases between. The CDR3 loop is CASSREGSGELFF. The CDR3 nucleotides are TGCGCCAGCAGCCGTGAGGGATCCGGGGAGCTGTTTTTT. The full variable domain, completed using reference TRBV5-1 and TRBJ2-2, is KAGVTQTPRYLIKTRGQQVTLSCSPISGHRSVSWYQQTPGQGLQFLFEYFSETQRNKGNFPGRFSGRQFSNSRSEMNVSTLELGDSALYLCASSREGSGELFFGEGSRLTVL.

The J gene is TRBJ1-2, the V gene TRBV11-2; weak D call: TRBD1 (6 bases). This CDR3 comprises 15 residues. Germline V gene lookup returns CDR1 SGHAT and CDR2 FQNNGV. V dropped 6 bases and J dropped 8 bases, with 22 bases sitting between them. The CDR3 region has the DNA TGTGCCAGCAGTCCCATACTACAGGGATCGCACGGCTACACCTTC. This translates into CASSPILQGSHGYTF.

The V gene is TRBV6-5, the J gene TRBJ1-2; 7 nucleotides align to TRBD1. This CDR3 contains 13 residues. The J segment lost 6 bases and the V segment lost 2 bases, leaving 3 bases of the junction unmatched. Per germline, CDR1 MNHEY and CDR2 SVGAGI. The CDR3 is CASSYIQGNGYTF. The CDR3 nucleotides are TGTGCCAGCAGTTACATACAGGGGAATGGCTACACCTTC.

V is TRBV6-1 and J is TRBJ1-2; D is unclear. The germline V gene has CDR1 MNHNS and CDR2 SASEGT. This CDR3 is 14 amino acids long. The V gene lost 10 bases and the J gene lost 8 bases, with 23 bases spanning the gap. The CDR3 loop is CATGRRSFGEGYTF. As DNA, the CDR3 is TGTGCCACCGGACGGAGGTCGTTCGGCGAGGGCTACACCTTC.

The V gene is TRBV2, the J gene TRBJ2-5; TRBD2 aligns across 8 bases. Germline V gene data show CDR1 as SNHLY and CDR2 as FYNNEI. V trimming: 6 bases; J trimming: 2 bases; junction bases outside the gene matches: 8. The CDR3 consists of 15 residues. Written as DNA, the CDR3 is TGTGCCAGCAGGGGTCCCCGGGGGGGGCAAGAGACCCAGTACTTC. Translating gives CASRGPRGGQETQYF.

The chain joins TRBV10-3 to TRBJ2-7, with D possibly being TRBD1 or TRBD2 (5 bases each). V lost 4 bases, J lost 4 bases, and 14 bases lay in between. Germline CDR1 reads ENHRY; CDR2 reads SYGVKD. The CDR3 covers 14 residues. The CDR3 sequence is CAISGSRDGYEQYF. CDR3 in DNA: TGTGCCATCAGTGGAAGCCGGGACGGGTACGAGCAGTACTTC.

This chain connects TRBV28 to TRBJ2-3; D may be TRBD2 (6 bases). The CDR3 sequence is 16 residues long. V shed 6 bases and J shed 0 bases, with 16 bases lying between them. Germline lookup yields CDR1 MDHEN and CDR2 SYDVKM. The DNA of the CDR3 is TGTGCCAGCAGGACTAGAGTACTATTTAGCACAGATACGCAGTATTTT. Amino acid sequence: CASRTRVLFSTDTQYF.

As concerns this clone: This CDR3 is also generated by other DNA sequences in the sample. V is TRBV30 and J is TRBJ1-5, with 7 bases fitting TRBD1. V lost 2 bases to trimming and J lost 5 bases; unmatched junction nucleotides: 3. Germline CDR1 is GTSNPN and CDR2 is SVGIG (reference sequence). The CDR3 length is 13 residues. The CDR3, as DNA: TGTGCCTGGAGTAGACAGGGAGATCAGCCCCAGCATTTT. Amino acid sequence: CAWSRQGDQPQHF.

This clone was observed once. The CDR3: CASSLARGEQYF. The DNA of the CDR3 is TGTGCCAGCAGCCTTGCCCGGGGCGAGCAGTACTTC. The V call is TRBV11-2, the J call TRBJ2-7; D possibly corresponds to TRBD2 (5 bases). V was shortened by 5 bases and J by 6 bases, with 11 bases between the two germline ends. The germline V gene has CDR1 SGHAT and CDR2 FQNNGV. The CDR3 has 12 residues.

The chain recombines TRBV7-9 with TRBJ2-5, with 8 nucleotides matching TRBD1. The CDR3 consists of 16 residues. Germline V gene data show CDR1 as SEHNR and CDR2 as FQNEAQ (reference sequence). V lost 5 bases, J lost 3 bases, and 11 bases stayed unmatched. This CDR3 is CASSARDLTGEETQYF. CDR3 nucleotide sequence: TGTGCCAGCAGCGCCCGAGATTTGACAGGGGAAGAGACCCAGTACTTC.

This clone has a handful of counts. The CDR3 coding sequence is TGCAGCGTTGCGACGGGGGGTCGCACTGAAGCTTTCTTT. Translating gives CSVATGGRTEAFF. The chain is built from TRBV29-1 and TRBJ1-1; tentative D call: TRBD1 (5 bases). Germline V gene lookup returns CDR1 SQVTM and CDR2 ANQGSEA. The V end was cut by 4 bases, the J end by 4 bases, with 13 bases between. The CDR3 is 13 amino acids.

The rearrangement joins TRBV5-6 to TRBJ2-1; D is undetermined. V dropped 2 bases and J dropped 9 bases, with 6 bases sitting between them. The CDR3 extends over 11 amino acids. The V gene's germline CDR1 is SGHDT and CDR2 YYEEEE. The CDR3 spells CASSFIGEQFF. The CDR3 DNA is TGTGCCAGCAGCTTTATTGGTGAGCAGTTCTTC.

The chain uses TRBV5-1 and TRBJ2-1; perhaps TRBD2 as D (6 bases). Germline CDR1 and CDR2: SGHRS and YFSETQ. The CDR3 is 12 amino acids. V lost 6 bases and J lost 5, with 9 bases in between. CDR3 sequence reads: CASKERDNEQFF. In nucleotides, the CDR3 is TGCGCCAGCAAAGAGCGGGACAATGAGCAGTTCTTC.

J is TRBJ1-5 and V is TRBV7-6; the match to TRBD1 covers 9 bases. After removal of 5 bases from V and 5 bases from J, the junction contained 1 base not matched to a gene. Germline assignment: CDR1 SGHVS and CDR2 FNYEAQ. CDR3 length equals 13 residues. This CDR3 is CASSRQGDQPQHF. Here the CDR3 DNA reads TGTGCCAGCAGCCGACAGGGGGATCAGCCCCAGCATTTT.

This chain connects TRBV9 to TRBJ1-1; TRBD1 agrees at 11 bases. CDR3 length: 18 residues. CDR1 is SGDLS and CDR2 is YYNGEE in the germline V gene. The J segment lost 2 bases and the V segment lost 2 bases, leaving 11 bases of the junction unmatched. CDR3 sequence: CASSVGPGTGGLNTEAFF. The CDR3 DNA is TGTGCCAGCAGCGTCGGACCCGGGACAGGGGGACTCAACACTGAAGCTTTCTTT.

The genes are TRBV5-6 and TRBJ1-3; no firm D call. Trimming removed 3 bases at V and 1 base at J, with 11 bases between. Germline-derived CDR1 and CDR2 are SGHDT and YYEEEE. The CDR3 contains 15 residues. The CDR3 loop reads CASSSRPTSGNTIYF. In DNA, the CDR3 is TGTGCCAGCAGCTCCCGTCCCACATCTGGAAACACCATATATTTT.